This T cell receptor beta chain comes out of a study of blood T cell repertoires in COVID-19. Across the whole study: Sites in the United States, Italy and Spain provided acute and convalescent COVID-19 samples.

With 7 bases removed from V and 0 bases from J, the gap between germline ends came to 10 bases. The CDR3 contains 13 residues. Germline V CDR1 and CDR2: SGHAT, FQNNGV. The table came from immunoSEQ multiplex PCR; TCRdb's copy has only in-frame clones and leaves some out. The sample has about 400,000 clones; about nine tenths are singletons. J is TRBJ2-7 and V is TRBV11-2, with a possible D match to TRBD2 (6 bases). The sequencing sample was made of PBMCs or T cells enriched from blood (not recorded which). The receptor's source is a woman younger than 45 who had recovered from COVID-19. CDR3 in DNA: TGTGCCAGCACCTCAGCGGGCTCCTACGAGCAGTACTTC. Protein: CASTSAGSYEQYF.